The 22 T cell receptor beta chains reported below all come from one sample, sequenced in a study of T cell repertoires and leukemia-associated antigens. Their specific antigens are unknown. TCRdb redid the calling of the 5' RACE reads with MiXCR, one entry per CDR3 protein. The table has 9,700 or so distinct CDR3 sequences, about 40% seen once. The sample was CD3+ T cells sorted from blood and cultured. These receptors came from a female donor in good health.

This clonotype was recorded a few times. This sequence joins TRBV28 and TRBJ2-7; D call uncertain. The CDR3 extends over 15 amino acids. From germline, CDR1 is MDHEN and CDR2 SYDVKM. Trimming left V 5 bases short and J 0 bases short, with 14 bases between. This CDR3 is CASSPLQDLSYEQYF. DNA of the CDR3: TGTGCCAGCAGTCCGCTGCAGGACCTCTCCTACGAGCAGTACTTC.

The J gene is TRBJ2-3, the V gene TRBV5-1; TRBD1 aligns across 8 bases. This CDR3 region has 14 residues. V shed 3 bases and J 4 bases; nucleotides not matched to a gene: 4. Germline lookup yields CDR1 SGHRS and CDR2 YFSETQ. CDR3 amino acids: CASSWGQVADTQYF. CDR3 bases: TGCGCCAGCAGCTGGGGACAGGTGGCAGATACGCAGTATTTT.

This clonotype was counted ten times or more. This could be a read error, since a much larger clone is one nucleotide away. This chain joins TRBV12-3 or TRBV12-4 and TRBJ2-5, with D uncertain. The CDR3 totals 13 residues. The CDR3 DNA sequence: TGTGCCAGCGGTTTAAACCACTGGGAGACCCAGTACTTC. Translated, it gives CASGLNHWETQYF.

A few counts support this clonotype. The chain uses TRBV20-1 and TRBJ2-2; the match to TRBD2 covers 8 bases. The CDR3 spans 15 residues. V shed 6 bases, J shed 1 base, and the junction held 7 bases outside the gene matches. Germline V gives CDR1 DFQATT, CDR2 SNEGSKA (reference sequence). This CDR3 is CSAQAGDGNTGELFF. CDR3 nucleotides: TGCAGTGCGCAAGCGGGAGACGGGAACACCGGGGAGCTGTTTTTT.

With respect to this clonotype: At one boundary the junction diverges from the germline segment, which might be a read error. The genes are TRBV7-2 and TRBJ2-7; D is unresolved. This CDR3 is built from 14 residues. Germline assignment: CDR1 SGHTA and CDR2 FQGNSA. This CDR3 is CASSLGRIAYEQYF. CDR3 nucleotides: TGTGCCAGCAGTTTAGGACGGATCGCCTACGAGCAGTACTTC. Full variable domain (remainder filled in from reference TRBV7-2 and TRBJ2-7): GAGVSQSPSNKVTEKGKDVELRCDPISGHTALYWYRQSLGQGLEFLIYFQGNSAPDKSGLPSDRFSAERTGGSVSTLTIQRTQQEDSAVYLCASSLGRIAYEQYFGPGTRLTVT.

Comments on this clonotype: The conserved phenylalanine or tryptophan normally closing the CDR3 is absent here, so this likely arose from a read error. The limits of the CDR3 on the DNA are not certain, so only TCRdb's listed CDR3 is given. J is TRBJ2-3 and V is TRBV20-1; the table's D call, TRBD2, was not checked against the DNA. CDR1 DFQATT and CDR2 SNEGSKA come from the germline V gene (reference sequence). The CDR3 extends over 22 residues, inclusive of both ends. The CDR3: CRTPATTSAVKSSSTGSRRMTS.

The chain has TRBV20-1 and TRBJ2-1; the match to TRBD2 covers 7 bases. Germline CDR1 DFQATT, CDR2 SNEGSKA (reference sequence). The CDR3 is 19 residues long. Trimming took 3 bases from V and 2 from J; bases not matched to a gene: 19. The DNA for the CDR3 is TGCAGTGCTAGGGACATGTTGGCGGGAGCAGTCGGGACCTACAATGAGCAGTTCTTC. Protein: CSARDMLAGAVGTYNEQFF.

The CDR3 is CASSWGTGGYEQYF. CDR3 bases: TGTGCCAGCAGCTGGGGGACAGGGGGCTACGAGCAGTACTTC. The V gene is TRBV5-4, the J gene TRBJ2-7; the match to TRBD1 covers 11 bases. This CDR3 comprises 14 residues. The V segment lost 3 bases and the J segment 3 bases; nucleotides outside the gene matches: 2. The germline V gene has CDR1 SGHNT and CDR2 YYREEE (reference sequence).

CDR3 sequence: CASSLAEREYQQFF. CDR3 sequence (DNA): TGTGCCAGCAGCTTAGCGGAGCGGGAGTATCAGCAGTTCTTC. V is TRBV7-9 and J is TRBJ2-1; 8 nucleotides agree with TRBD2. With V trimmed by 0 bases and J by 11 bases, 6 bases remained unmatched. CDR1 is SEHNR and CDR2 is FQNEAQ in the germline V gene (reference sequence). This CDR3 region has 14 residues.

The rearrangement links TRBV9 to TRBJ2-1; 8 bases line up with TRBD2. CDR3 length equals 15 residues. The V segment lost 4 bases and the J segment 0 bases; nucleotides outside the gene matches: 3. Germline CDR1 and CDR2: SGDLS and YYNGEE. The CDR3 spells CASSPTSGSYNEQFF. In DNA form, the CDR3 reads TGTGCCAGCAGCCCTACTAGCGGCTCCTACAATGAGCAGTTCTTC.

Details on this clonotype: This may be a read error, as it is one base from a much larger clone. The rearrangement uses TRBV7-9 and TRBJ2-1, with D unclear. Germline loops: CDR1 SEHNR, CDR2 FQNEAQ (reference sequence). V lost 2 bases and J lost 15, with 20 bases in between. The CDR3 extends over 14 amino acids. DNA of the CDR3: TGTGCCAGCAGCTTACCCCGAATAGGGCCGGATCGGTTCTTC. This encodes CASSLPRIGPDRFF.

This clonotype appeared many times. The V gene is TRBV29-1, the J gene TRBJ2-7; D may be TRBD1 (6 bases). CDR3 length: 14 amino acids. Germline CDR1 and CDR2: SQVTM and ANQGSEA. Between the trimmed V and J ends, which lost 7 bases and 4 bases, there was a span of 20 bases. This CDR3 is CSAGYPGQSYEQYF. DNA for the CDR3: TGCAGCGCCGGCTACCCAGGACAGTCATACGAGCAGTACTTC.

The table lists this clonotype with many counts. The chain couples TRBV20-1 to TRBJ2-1, with 8 bases that match TRBD2. J lost 6 bases, V lost 3 bases, and 25 bases had no gene match. Germline CDR1 reads DFQATT; CDR2 reads SNEGSKA (reference sequence). The CDR3 is 20 amino acids. The CDR3 loop reads CSARAGWGGGSGLAGNEQFF. CDR3 nucleotides: TGCAGTGCTAGGGCAGGCTGGGGAGGGGGGTCGGGTCTAGCGGGCAATGAGCAGTTCTTC.

V and J are TRBV29-1 and TRBJ2-2; D is undetermined. The V end lost 6 bases, the J end lost 7 bases, and 12 bases lay between the germline ends. Germline V gene data show CDR1 as SQVTM and CDR2 as ANQGSEA. This CDR3 has 12 residues. CDR3: CSVARHSGELFF. CDR3 in DNA: TGCAGCGTAGCCCGCCACAGCGGGGAGCTGTTTTTT.

Turning to this clonotype: A junction boundary mismatches the germline segment, possibly from a read error. The chain recombines TRBV11-3 with TRBJ2-3; maybe TRBD2 (6 bases). The CDR3 runs 13 residues. CDR1 is SGHNT and CDR2 is YENEEA in the germline V gene. CDR3 sequence (DNA): TGTGCCAGCAGCTCCCAGGGAGGTGATACGCGGTATTTT. It translates to CASSSQGGDTRYF.

This clonotype was detected only a few times. The germline gene is not matched at one end of the junction; a read error may be the cause. This chain links TRBV7-7 with TRBJ2-7, with 8 nucleotides matching TRBD1. Germline lookup yields CDR1 SSHAT and CDR2 FNYEAQ (reference sequence). The CDR3 sequence is 18 residues long. The CDR3 DNA follows: TGTGCTAGCAGCTTAGGAGGACAGGGCAATAGGGTCTACTACGAGCAGTACTTC. Translation gives CASSLGGQGNRVYYEQYF.

The chain is built from TRBV5-1 and TRBJ2-3; D possibly corresponds to TRBD2 (5 bases). The CDR3 runs to 15 residues. V shed 0 bases and J shed 5 bases, with 13 bases lying between them. Germline V gives CDR1 SGHRS, CDR2 YFSETQ. CDR3 residues: CASSLGHEGVDTQYF. The CDR3 coding sequence is TGCGCCAGCAGCTTGGGACACGAGGGAGTAGATACGCAGTATTTT.

Comments on this clonotype: Sequence at one end of the junction differs from germline and may be a read error. The V and J genes are TRBV20-1 and TRBJ2-1; TRBD2 agrees at 11 bases. Germline V lookup: CDR1 DFQATT, CDR2 SNEGSKA (reference sequence). CDR3 length: 16 amino acids. The CDR3 protein is CSASIASGRTYNEQFF. The CDR3 region has the DNA TGCAGTGCTAGCATAGCTAGCGGGAGGACCTACAACGAGCAGTTCTTC.

CDR3 residues: CASTGGLAGVETQYF. CDR3 coding DNA: TGTGCCAGCACCGGCGGACTAGCGGGAGTAGAGACCCAGTACTTC. The chain joins TRBV9 to TRBJ2-5; 13 nucleotides agree with TRBD2. This CDR3 is built from 15 residues. CDR1 SGDLS and CDR2 YYNGEE come from the germline V gene. The V and J ends lost 6 bases and 4 bases, in that order; junction bases with no gene match: 6.

This sequence joins TRBV20-1 and TRBJ2-7; weak D call: TRBD2 (6 bases). CDR1 is DFQATT, CDR2 SNEGSKA, per germline (reference sequence). Trimming took off 3 bases at V and 4 bases at J, with 16 bases between the two ends. The CDR3 is 14 amino acids. CDR3 loop: CSARTSGDYYEQYF. The CDR3 region has the DNA TGCAGTGCTAGGACATCGGGAGACTATTACGAGCAGTACTTC.

This clonotype was seen at least ten times. This may be a read error, as it is one base from a much larger clone. The J gene is TRBJ1-4, the V gene TRBV9; possibly TRBD1 for D (6 bases). Between the trimmed V and J ends, which lost 4 bases and 7 bases, there was a span of 20 bases. The CDR3 contains 16 residues. Per germline, CDR1 SGDLS and CDR2 YYNGEE. This chain's CDR3 is CASSLAGTPGSEKLFF. Written as DNA, the CDR3 is TGTGCCAGCAGCCTTGCCGGGACACCCGGGTCTGAAAAACTGTTTTTT.

The chain combines TRBV7-2 with TRBJ2-7; 10 positions agree with TRBD1. Trimming cost V 8 bases and J 6 bases; bases outside gene matches: 7. The CDR3 spans 13 residues. Germline V CDR1 and CDR2: SGHTA, FQGNSA. The CDR3 DNA reads as TGTGCCAGCTTGGGGGACAGGGGAGTCGAGCAGTACTTC. Translation gives CASLGDRGVEQYF.